This section outlines one T cell receptor beta chain sequence together with its context. The entry originates in a study of blood T cell repertoires in COVID-19. Study-wide context: Samples came from the United States, Italy and Spain, spanning acute and convalescent COVID-19. The analysed material was cDNA or gDNA that came from T cells, B-cell-depleted T cells, or PBMCs.

Participants were aged 18 to 89 years, lived in 24 US areas, and enrolled virtually. Here immunoSEQ multiplex PCR was the method, and the copy in TCRdb shows in-frame clones only, minus some. This table has hundreds of thousands of clones, 85% to 90% appearing once. Germline V lookup: CDR1 LGHDT, CDR2 YNNKEL (reference sequence). V was cut by 3 bases and J by 6 bases, with 14 bases left in between. The CDR3 length is 14 residues. The sample comprised PBMCs or T cells enriched from blood (not recorded which). The clonotype originates from a woman aged 50 to 65 who had recovered from COVID-19. The chain combines TRBV3-1 (or the pseudogene TRBV3-2) with TRBJ1-2; maybe TRBD1 (6 bases). CDR3 amino acids: CASSHERGGNGYTF. The CDR3 DNA is TGTGCCAGCAGCCACGAGAGGGGGGGAAATGGCTACACCTTC.